Listed below are T cell receptor beta chains from one sample, sequenced in a study of human T cells and chemical hapten exposure. TCRdb passed the RACE reads through MiXCR, listing each CDR3 protein once. The sample holds about 47,000 distinct CDR3 sequences; around 4.5% are singletons and the top ten take approximately 6.3%. The sequenced sample was whole blood. These TCRs come from a human donor in good health. Some clones in this sample may be carry-over from other donors' samples. The CDR3 runs from the conserved cysteine through the conserved F or W. Fields, in order: V gene, clone size, D gene, J gene, CDR3 protein, CDR3 DNA. D genes are given only for firm matches. Rows may omit the clone size; those that give it use once, few, many or a size class.

V: TRBV19; size: .; D: TRBD2; J: TRBJ2-1; CDR3: CASTRTGGGNEQFF; DNA: TGTGCCAGTACCCGGACGGGAGGGGGGAATGAGCAGTTCTTC
V: TRBV5-1; size: .; D: .; J: TRBJ2-3; CDR3: CASSFISLGTDTQYF; DNA: TGCGCCAGCAGCTTTATCTCTCTCGGAACAGATACGCAGTATTTT
V: TRBV6-2/TRBV6-3; size: many; D: .; J: TRBJ1-1; CDR3: CASSYSTKRRLGAFF; DNA: TGTGCCAGCAGTTACTCTACCAAGCGTCGCCTGGGGGCTTTCTTT
V: TRBV18; size: few; D: TRBD1; J: TRBJ2-2; CDR3: CASSRRQGGNTGELFF; DNA: TGTGCCAGCTCCCGACGACAGGGGGGAAACACCGGGGAGCTGTTTTTT
V: TRBV29-1; size: many; D: .; J: TRBJ1-4; CDR3: CSGGEAEKLFF; DNA: TGCAGCGGGGGAGAGGCTGAAAAACTGTTTTTT
V: TRBV7-9; size: few; D: .; J: TRBJ2-1; CDR3: CASSPRLYNEQFF; DNA: TGTGCCAGCAGCCCCCGACTCTACAATGAGCAGTTCTTC
V: TRBV29-1; size: many; D: TRBD2; J: TRBJ2-1; CDR3: CSVEDASGDSSYNEQFF; DNA: TGCAGCGTTGAAGATGCTAGCGGTGATAGCTCCTACAATGAGCAGTTCTTC
V: TRBV30; size: few; D: .; J: TRBJ2-5; CDR3: CAWSSPGGLRETQYF; DNA: TGTGCCTGGAGTTCGCCCGGGGGGCTAAGAGAGACCCAGTACTTC
V: TRBV4-1; size: many; D: .; J: TRBJ2-1; CDR3: CASSQPPDEQFF; DNA: TGCGCCAGCAGCCAACCCCCGGATGAGCAGTTCTTC
V: TRBV2; size: .; D: TRBD1; J: TRBJ1-6; CDR3: CASSEPGQGSSPLHF; DNA: TGTGCCAGCAGTGAACCGGGACAGGGGAGTTCACCCCTCCACTTT
V: TRBV27; size: many; D: TRBD1; J: TRBJ2-1; CDR3: CASSRQGSTYNEQFF; DNA: TGTGCCAGCAGTAGACAGGGATCGACCTACAATGAGCAGTTCTTC
V: TRBV5-6; size: many; D: .; J: TRBJ2-4; CDR3: CASSLVPGRKIKNIQYF; DNA: TGTGCCAGCAGCTTGGTTCCCGGCAGGAAGATCAAAAACATTCAGTACTTC
V: TRBV24-1; size: many; D: .; J: TRBJ2-3; CDR3: CATSPPASDTQYF; DNA: TGTGCCACCAGCCCCCCGGCCTCAGATACGCAGTATTTT
V: TRBV11-2; size: .; D: TRBD1; J: TRBJ1-1; CDR3: CASSSRQGANKNTEAFF; DNA: TGTGCCAGCAGCTCCCGACAGGGGGCAAATAAGAACACTGAAGCTTTCTTT
V: TRBV12-3/TRBV12-4; size: many; D: TRBD2; J: TRBJ2-7; CDR3: CASSLGSGGIYEQYF; DNA: TGTGCCAGCAGTTTAGGTAGCGGGGGAATTTACGAGCAGTACTTC
V: TRBV3-1; size: many; D: .; J: TRBJ2-1; CDR3: CASSLEYNEQFF; DNA: TGTGCCAGCAGCCTTGAATACAATGAGCAGTTCTTC
V: TRBV5-1; size: many; D: .; J: TRBJ1-1; CDR3: CASFPGGLVNTEAFF; DNA: TGCGCCAGCTTCCCCGGGGGTCTGGTGAACACTGAAGCTTTCTTT
V: TRBV28; size: .; D: TRBD1; J: TRBJ2-3; CDR3: CASSLPGQGCADTQYF; DNA: TGTGCCAGCAGTCTTCCGGGACAGGGATGTGCAGATACGCAGTATTTT
V: TRBV12-3/TRBV12-4; size: many; D: TRBD1; J: TRBJ2-5; CDR3: CASGPTGGGETQYF; DNA: TGTGCCAGCGGCCCGACAGGGGGAGGAGAGACCCAGTACTTC
V: TRBV6-5; size: many; D: .; J: TRBJ1-1; CDR3: CASSYSSDSGEAFF; DNA: TGTGCCAGCAGTTACTCGAGCGATAGCGGAGAGGCTTTCTTT
V: TRBV5-1; size: many; D: .; J: TRBJ2-3; CDR3: CASSPEVAGTDTQYF; DNA: TGCGCCAGCAGCCCTGAGGTGGCTGGCACAGATACGCAGTATTTT
V: TRBV3-1; size: many; D: .; J: TRBJ2-4; CDR3: CASSPRSGLVETKNIQYF; DNA: TGTGCCAGCAGCCCCCGATCGGGGCTTGTGGAAACCAAAAACATTCAGTACTTC
V: TRBV29-1; size: many; D: .; J: TRBJ2-5; CDR3: CSGGVETQYF; DNA: TGCAGCGGAGGGGTGGAGACCCAGTACTTC
V: TRBV12-3/TRBV12-4; size: many; D: .; J: TRBJ1-2; CDR3: CASSLAIGSRYGYTF; DNA: TGTGCCAGCAGTTTAGCGATAGGTTCGCGCTATGGCTACACCTTC
V: TRBV10-1; size: many; D: .; J: TRBJ2-7; CDR3: CASSDGRQQYF; DNA: TGCGCCAGCAGTGACGGCAGGCAGCAGTACTTC
V: TRBV28; size: few; D: .; J: TRBJ2-7; CDR3: CASSQQGHYSYEQYF; DNA: TGTGCCAGCAGCCAACAGGGACATTATTCCTACGAGCAGTACTTC
V: TRBV25-1; size: .; D: .; J: TRBJ2-7; CDR3: CASSVGLGGEQYF; DNA: TGTGCCAGCAGTGTGGGCCTGGGCGGCGAGCAGTACTTC